The sequence of this T cell receptor (beta chain) was determined in a study of T cell responses to AZD1222 COVID-19 vaccine. Trimming took 2 bases from V and 1 from J, leaving 8 bases between them. CDR3 length: 14 residues. The germline V gene encodes CDR1 KGHSH and CDR2 LQKENI. TCRdb's copy holds only in-frame clones and misses some; the assay was immunoSEQ multiplex PCR. The sample lists 90,000 to 150,000 clones; less than 90% were seen once. The receptor was isolated from an adult in good health. J is TRBJ2-5 and V is TRBV18; no reliable D call. The sequencing used peripheral blood, collected on day 0 of AZD1222 vaccination. The CDR3 coding sequence is TGTGCCAGCTCACCAGGCAGGACCCAAGAGACCCAGTACTTC. It translates to CASSPGRTQETQYF.